Listed here are 23 T cell receptor beta chains from one sample, sequenced in a study of Ad26.COV2.S vaccination and SARS-CoV-2 variants. Documented treatment: around 19 received Ad26.COV2.S at low or high dose, single or two shots; 5 received placebo; per-sample allocation not given. Sampling was performed 63 days after the first vaccine or placebo injection. Sequencing used immunoSEQ multiplex PCR; TCRdb keeps in-frame clones, though not all of them. The table has 440,000 or so clones, around 92% seen once. Sequenced material: peripheral blood, taken in a trial of Ad26.COV2.S vaccine versus placebo. Every receptor here comes from a person between 18 and 60 years old who received the Ad26.COV2.S COVID-19 vaccine or a placebo.

CDR3 residues: CASSQGPFAEAFF. CDR3 sequence (DNA): TGCGCCAGCAGCCAGGGACCTTTCGCTGAAGCTTTCTTT. The chain recombines TRBV4-3 with TRBJ1-1; D is perhaps TRBD1 (5 bases). Per germline, CDR1 LGHNA and CDR2 YSLEER. Between the trimmed V and J ends, which lost 3 bases and 6 bases, there was a span of 11 bases. CDR3 length equals 13 residues.

V and J are TRBV4-3 and TRBJ2-7, with TRBD1 as a possible D gene (6 bases). With 0 bases removed from V and 0 bases from J, the gap between germline ends came to 21 bases. Germline CDR1 is LGHNA and CDR2 is YSLEER. The CDR3 sequence is 19 residues long. CDR3 nucleotide sequence: TGCGCCAGCAGCCAAGATTATTCGCTAAACTCGGACAGCTCCTACGAGCAGTACTTC. This gives the protein CASSQDYSLNSDSSYEQYF.

The V call is TRBV4-3, the J call TRBJ1-3; D is possibly TRBD1 (5 bases). The CDR3 consists of 16 residues. Germline CDR1 reads LGHNA; CDR2 reads YSLEER. Trimming removed 1 base at V and 0 bases at J, with 10 bases between. DNA of the CDR3: TGCGCCAGCAGCCAAGGGACACAGAGCTCTGGAAACACCATATATTTT. Protein product: CASSQGTQSSGNTIYF.

J is TRBJ1-2 and V is TRBV6-5, with a possible D match to TRBD1 (6 bases). Germline V CDR1 and CDR2: MNHEY, SVGAGI. V was clipped by 7 bases and J by 2 bases, with 14 bases between them. This CDR3 has 14 amino acids. In DNA form, the CDR3 reads TGTGCCAGCACACCCGGACAGCCCAACTATGGCTACACCTTC. This sequence encodes CASTPGQPNYGYTF.

This rearrangement joins TRBV19 to TRBJ1-1; no firm D call. The V end lost 5 bases, the J end lost 10 bases, and 20 bases lay between the germline ends. The CDR3 is 14 residues long. From germline, CDR1 is LNHDA and CDR2 SQIVND (reference sequence). CDR3 sequence (DNA): TGTGCCAGTAGTCTACCCCAAAGGGCCGAGGGAGCTTTCTTT. It specifies CASSLPQRAEGAFF.

The chain's CDR3 is CASSLVGLGPAKNIQYF. The CDR3, as DNA: TGTGCCAGCAGCTTGGTCGGTCTGGGGCCGGCCAAAAACATTCAGTACTTC. V gene TRBV5-4 combines with J gene TRBJ2-4; D is perhaps TRBD1 (5 bases). The CDR3 covers 17 residues. Trimming removed 0 bases at V and 1 base at J, with 14 bases between. CDR1 is SGHNT, CDR2 YYREEE, per germline (reference sequence).

As DNA, the CDR3 is TGTGCCAGCTCACGCGGACAGTCCTACGAGCAGTACTTC. This translates into CASSRGQSYEQYF. This chain uses TRBV18 with TRBJ2-7; a possible D gene is TRBD1 (6 bases). Germline loops: CDR1 KGHSH, CDR2 LQKENI. The CDR3 runs 13 residues. Trimming shortened V by 4 bases and J by 1 base, and 8 bases separated the two germline ends.

J is TRBJ1-2 and V is TRBV5-1, with 7 bases identical to TRBD1. CDR1 is SGHRS, CDR2 YFSETQ, per germline. V lost 5 bases to trimming and J lost 8 bases; unmatched junction nucleotides: 12. The CDR3 sequence is 14 residues long. The CDR3 bases are TGCGCCAGCAGATCTGACAGGGAAGTAGGGGGCTACACCTTC. Translating it yields CASRSDREVGGYTF.

The chain joins TRBV11-2 to TRBJ2-7; D is perhaps TRBD2 (6 bases). Germline CDR1 reads SGHAT; CDR2 reads FQNNGV. Deletions cut 3 bases from V and 2 bases from J, with 14 bases between. This CDR3 spans 15 amino acids. Here the CDR3 reads CASSFGAGWAYEQYF. The DNA of the CDR3 is TGTGCCAGCAGCTTCGGGGCGGGGTGGGCCTACGAGCAGTACTTC.

Within the sample, this clone is medium-sized. In nucleotides, the CDR3 is TGCAGTGCTAGTCATGAAGAGGGTGAGGTTGAAGCTTTCTTT. Encoded protein: CSASHEEGEVEAFF. The J gene is TRBJ1-1, the V gene TRBV20-1; D unclear. From germline, CDR1 is DFQATT and CDR2 SNEGSKA (reference sequence). This CDR3 has 14 amino acids. Trimming removed 3 bases at V and 7 bases at J, with 18 bases between.

CDR3 protein: CASSLDGGNYGYTF. The CDR3 DNA is TGTGCCAGCAGCCTTGACGGGGGAAACTATGGCTACACCTTC. J is TRBJ1-2 and V is TRBV9, with D perhaps matching TRBD1 (5 bases). The CDR3 is 14 amino acids. CDR1 and CDR2 from the germline V gene are SGDLS and YYNGEE. The V gene lost 4 bases and the J gene lost 2 bases, with 12 bases spanning the gap.

The V call is TRBV6-2 or TRBV6-3, the J call TRBJ2-1, with TRBD2 identical over 7 bases. The germline gives CDR1 MNHEY, CDR2 SVGEGT. Trimming cost V 2 bases and J 0 bases; bases outside gene matches: 4. This CDR3 region has 16 residues. DNA for the CDR3: TGTGCCAGCAGTTACGGGAGCGGGGCCTCCTACAATGAGCAGTTCTTC. It translates to CASSYGSGASYNEQFF.

V is TRBV7-8 and J is TRBJ2-5; D may be TRBD2 (5 bases). Germline V lookup: CDR1 SGHVS, CDR2 FQNEAQ. V dropped 0 bases and J dropped 0 bases, with 11 bases sitting between them. CDR3 length equals 16 residues. CDR3 DNA: TGTGCCAGCAGCTTAGCTGGAGGCCTATACCAAGAGACCCAGTACTTC. Its protein is CASSLAGGLYQETQYF.

The chain links TRBV19 to TRBJ1-1, with 10 bases fitting TRBD1. This CDR3 spans 14 amino acids. J gave up 11 bases and V 3 bases, and 9 bases lay outside the gene matches. Germline V gene data show CDR1 as LNHDA and CDR2 as SQIVND (reference sequence). CDR3 in amino acids: CASSIWDRGGEAFF. The DNA of the CDR3 is TGTGCCAGTAGTATTTGGGACAGGGGAGGTGAGGCTTTCTTT.

The chain carries TRBV7-2 and TRBJ2-6; 9 nucleotides align to TRBD2. The CDR3 consists of 18 residues. V lost 8 bases and J lost 0; bases outside the gene matches: 11. Germline lookup yields CDR1 SGHTA and CDR2 FQGNSA. The DNA of the CDR3 is TGTGCCAGCTATCTTACTAGCGGGCCGTTCTCTGGGGCCAACGTCCTGACTTTC. It specifies CASYLTSGPFSGANVLTF.

The gene calls are TRBV9 and TRBJ2-1, with 8 bases identical to TRBD2. Germline loops: CDR1 SGDLS, CDR2 YYNGEE. V lost 4 bases, J lost 2 bases, and 8 bases stayed unmatched. The CDR3 totals 16 residues. The CDR3 here is CASSPSYGGAYNEQFF. The CDR3 DNA sequence: TGTGCCAGCAGCCCGAGCTACGGGGGGGCCTACAATGAGCAGTTCTTC.

The chain links TRBV10-1 to TRBJ2-5; no firm D call. This CDR3 region has 13 residues. The germline V gene has CDR1 WNHNN and CDR2 SYGVQD (reference sequence). V lost 8 bases to trimming and J lost 2 bases, with 12 bases between them. The CDR3 nucleotides read TGCGCCAGCTCCTTAGAGCAGCAAGAGACCCAGTACTTC. This codes for CASSLEQQETQYF.

The V and J genes are TRBV7-8 and TRBJ2-4, with 8 bases identical to TRBD2. J was trimmed by 3 bases and V by 5 bases; bases with no gene match: 6. The CDR3 consists of 15 residues. Germline V gene data show CDR1 as SGHVS and CDR2 as FQNEAQ. This chain's CDR3 is CASSTKTSVKNIQYF. CDR3 bases: TGTGCCAGCAGCACAAAGACTAGCGTCAAAAACATTCAGTACTTC. Full variable domain (rest looked up from reference TRBV7-8 and TRBJ2-4): GAGVSQSPRYKVAKRGQDVALRCDPISGHVSLFWYQQALGQGPEFLTYFQNEAQLDKSGLPSDRFFAERPEGSVSTLKIQRTQQEDSAVYLCASSTKTSVKNIQYFGAGTRLSVL.

The chain has TRBV5-1 and TRBJ2-1; D not certain. Germline values: CDR1 SGHRS, CDR2 YFSETQ. This CDR3 is 11 amino acids long. V was cut by 5 bases and J by 8 bases, with 8 bases left in between. The DNA of the CDR3 is TGCGCCAGCAGATTTACCGATGAGCAGTTCTTC. It specifies CASRFTDEQFF.

In nucleotides, the CDR3 is TGTGCTCCACCCAGAGAAAGCACAGATACGCAGTATTTT. This encodes CAPPRESTDTQYF. V gene TRBV21-1 combines with J gene TRBJ2-3. TRBV21-1 is labeled a pseudogene. This CDR3 region has 13 residues.

V usage is TRBV19 and J usage is TRBJ1-4, with D unclear. Trimming took 4 bases from V and 8 from J, leaving 5 bases between them. The CDR3 consists of 11 residues. Germline assignment: CDR1 LNHDA and CDR2 SQIVND (reference sequence). The CDR3 DNA reads as TGTGCCAGTAGTACCGTAGAAAAACTGTTTTTT. Its translation is CASSTVEKLFF.

The V and J genes are TRBV7-6 and TRBJ1-3; D gene unclear. The germline CDR1 and CDR2 sequences are SGHVS and FNYEAQ. The CDR3 has 16 residues. Trimming removed 1 base at V and 0 bases at J, with 10 bases between. The CDR3 is CASSLGVGASGNTIYF. The DNA of the CDR3 is TGTGCCAGCAGCTTAGGAGTTGGAGCCTCTGGAAACACCATATATTTT.

The chain is built from TRBV3-1 (or the pseudogene TRBV3-2) and TRBJ2-7; the D is unclear. The CDR3 length is 15 residues. Looked up from germline, CDR1 is LGHDT and CDR2 is YNNKEL (reference sequence). Trimming removed 0 bases from V and 7 bases from J, with 16 bases in between. This CDR3 reads CASSQDPGRRNEQYF. CDR3 bases: TGTGCCAGCAGCCAAGACCCCGGACGTAGGAATGAGCAGTACTTC.